This TCR beta chain was observed in a study of cytomegalovirus exposure and HLA in healthy donors. Findings and caveats of the study: TCR beta chains numbering roughly 150 were designated cytomegalovirus-associated. In terms of immune exposure information, only CMV serostatus was available.

The length of the CDR3 is 17 residues. From germline, CDR1 is SEHNR and CDR2 FQNEAQ (reference sequence). V lost 5 bases to trimming and J lost 5 bases, with 19 bases between them. Note on this clone: The antigen remains undetermined.

The PCR ran on 60 Vbeta and 13 Jbeta primers. Sequenced by immunoSEQ multiplex PCR; TCRdb stores in-frame clones only, minus some. The table lists approximately 110,000 clones, around 77% of them singletons. The chain employs TRBV7-9 and TRBJ1-6, with D possibly TRBD1 on 5 matching bases. The material sequenced was PBMCs. This sequence originates from a woman between 25 and 40 years old in good health and CMV-seropositive. CDR3 DNA sequence: TGTGCCAGCAGCCCCGGGGGTAGGGACGGCGATAATTCACCCCTCCACTTT. Residues: CASSPGGRDGDNSPLHF.